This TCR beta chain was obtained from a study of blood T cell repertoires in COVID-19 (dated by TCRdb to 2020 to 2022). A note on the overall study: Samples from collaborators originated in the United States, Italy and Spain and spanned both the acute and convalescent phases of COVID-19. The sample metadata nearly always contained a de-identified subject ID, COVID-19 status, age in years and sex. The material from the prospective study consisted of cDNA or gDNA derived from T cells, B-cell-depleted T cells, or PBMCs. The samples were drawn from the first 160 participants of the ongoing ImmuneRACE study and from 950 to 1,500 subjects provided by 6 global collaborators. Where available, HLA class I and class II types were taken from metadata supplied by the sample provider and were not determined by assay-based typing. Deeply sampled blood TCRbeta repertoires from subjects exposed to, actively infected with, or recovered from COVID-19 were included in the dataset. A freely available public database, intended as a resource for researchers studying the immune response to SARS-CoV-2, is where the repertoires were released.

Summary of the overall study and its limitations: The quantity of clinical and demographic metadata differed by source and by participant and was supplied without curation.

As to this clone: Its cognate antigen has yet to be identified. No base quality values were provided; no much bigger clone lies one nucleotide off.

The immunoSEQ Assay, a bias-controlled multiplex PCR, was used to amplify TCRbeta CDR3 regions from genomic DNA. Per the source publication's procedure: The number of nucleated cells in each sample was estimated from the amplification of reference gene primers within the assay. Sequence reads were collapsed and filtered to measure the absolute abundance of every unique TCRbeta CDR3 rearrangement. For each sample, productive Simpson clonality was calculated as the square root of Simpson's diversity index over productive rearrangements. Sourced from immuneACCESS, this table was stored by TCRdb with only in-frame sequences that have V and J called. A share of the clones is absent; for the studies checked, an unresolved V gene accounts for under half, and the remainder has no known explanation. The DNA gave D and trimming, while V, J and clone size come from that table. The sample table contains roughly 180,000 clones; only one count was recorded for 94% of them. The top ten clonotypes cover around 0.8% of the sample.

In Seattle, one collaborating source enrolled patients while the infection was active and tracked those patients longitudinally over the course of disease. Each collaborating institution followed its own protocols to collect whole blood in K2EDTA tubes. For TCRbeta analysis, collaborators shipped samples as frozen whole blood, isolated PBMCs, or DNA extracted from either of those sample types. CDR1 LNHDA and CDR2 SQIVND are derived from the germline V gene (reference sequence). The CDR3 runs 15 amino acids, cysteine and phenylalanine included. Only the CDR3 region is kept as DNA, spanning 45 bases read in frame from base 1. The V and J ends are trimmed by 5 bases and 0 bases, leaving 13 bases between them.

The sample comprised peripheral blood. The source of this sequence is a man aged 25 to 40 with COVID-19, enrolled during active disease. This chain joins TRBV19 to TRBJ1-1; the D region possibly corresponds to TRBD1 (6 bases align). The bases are TGTGCCAGTAGTGAGGACAGCGTAATGAACACTGAAGCTTTCTTT. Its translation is CASSEDSVMNTEAFF.